The 7 T cell receptor beta chains below come from one sample, sequenced in a study of blood T cells in healthy people across ages. Primers used in a second PCR of about 6 to 11 cycles were a sample-barcoded 5' primer and a J-beta primer mix. TCRdb processed the 5' RACE reads anew with MiXCR; each CDR3 protein has one entry. Of around 1,600,000 distinct CDR3 sequences in the sample, about 42% were seen once. Input material: blood. These receptors all stem from a woman aged 18-29 years in good health.

The V and J genes are TRBV6-1 and TRBJ1-2; the D is unclear. CDR3 length: 12 residues. CDR1 is MNHNS and CDR2 is SASEGT in the germline V gene. V was trimmed by 5 bases and J by 4 bases, leaving 8 bases between them. CDR3 in amino acids: CASSMTLYGYTF. CDR3 nucleotide sequence: TGTGCCAGCAGTATGACCCTCTATGGCTACACCTTC.

This clonotype turned up a few times. The rearrangement links TRBV3-1 to TRBJ1-1, with no clear D. This CDR3 region has 12 residues. Germline V gene sequence: CDR1 LGHDT, CDR2 YNNKEL (reference sequence). V was shortened by 1 base and J by 10 bases, with 10 bases between the two germline ends. In DNA, the CDR3 is TGTGCCAGCAGCCAAGGGTTCCAGAGAGCTTTCTTT. As protein: CASSQGFQRAFF. Looking up the rest from reference TRBV3-1 and TRBJ1-1 gives the full variable domain: DTAVSQTPKYLVTQMGNDKSIKCEQNLGHDTMYWYKQDSKKFLKIMFSYNNKELIINETVPNRFSPKSPDKAHLNLHINSLELGDSAVYFCASSQGFQRAFFGQGTRLTVV.

The chain recombines TRBV4-1 with TRBJ2-6; D ambiguous. Between the trimmed V and J ends, which lost 1 base and 2 bases, there was a span of 9 bases. There are 16 residues in the CDR3. Germline CDR1 is MGHRA and CDR2 is YSYEKL. DNA of the CDR3: TGCGCCAGCAGCCAAGGCCCAGAAACTGGGGCCAACGTCCTGACTTTC. Its protein is CASSQGPETGANVLTF.

The CDR3 here is CASSNLDRFNEQYF. In nucleotides, the CDR3 is TGTGCCAGCAGCAACCTGGACAGGTTCAACGAGCAGTACTTC. The J gene is TRBJ2-4, the V gene TRBV6-5, with TRBD1 identical over 7 bases. The DNA end is more similar to TRBJ2-7, so the J call may be wrong. Per germline, CDR1 MNHEY and CDR2 SVGAGI. CDR3 length: 14 residues.

This clonotype occurred a few times. The genes are TRBV7-3 and TRBJ1-2, with no clear D. Germline assignment: CDR1 SGHTA and CDR2 FQGTGA. The CDR3 runs 13 residues. CDR3 bases: TGTGCAAAACACGGTACTCCCCTCTATGGCTACACCTTC. Translated, it gives CAKHGTPLYGYTF.

This clonotype was counted many times. The J gene is TRBJ1-2, the V gene TRBV5-1; D call uncertain. The CDR3 is 13 amino acids. Trimming took 4 bases from V and 4 from J, leaving 11 bases between them. CDR1 is SGHRS, CDR2 YFSETQ, per germline. The CDR3 DNA reads as TGCGCCAGCAGCCTCGGGTTGCTCTATGGCTACACCTTC. Encoded protein: CASSLGLLYGYTF. The full variable domain, its missing parts supplied by reference TRBV5-1 and TRBJ1-2, is KAGVTQTPRYLIKTRGQQVTLSCSPISGHRSVSWYQQTPGQGLQFLFEYFSETQRNKGNFPGRFSGRQFSNSRSEMNVSTLELGDSALYLCASSLGLLYGYTFGSGTRLTVV.

This clonotype was counted only a few times. V and J are TRBV10-3 and TRBJ2-1; TRBD2 matches 13 bases. With V trimmed by 3 bases and J by 8 bases, 4 bases remained unmatched. Germline V gene data show CDR1 as ENHRY and CDR2 as SYGVKD. The CDR3 spans 15 residues. The CDR3 region is CAISDELAGGDEQFF. In nucleotides, the CDR3 is TGTGCCATCAGTGATGAACTAGCGGGGGGGGATGAGCAGTTCTTC.